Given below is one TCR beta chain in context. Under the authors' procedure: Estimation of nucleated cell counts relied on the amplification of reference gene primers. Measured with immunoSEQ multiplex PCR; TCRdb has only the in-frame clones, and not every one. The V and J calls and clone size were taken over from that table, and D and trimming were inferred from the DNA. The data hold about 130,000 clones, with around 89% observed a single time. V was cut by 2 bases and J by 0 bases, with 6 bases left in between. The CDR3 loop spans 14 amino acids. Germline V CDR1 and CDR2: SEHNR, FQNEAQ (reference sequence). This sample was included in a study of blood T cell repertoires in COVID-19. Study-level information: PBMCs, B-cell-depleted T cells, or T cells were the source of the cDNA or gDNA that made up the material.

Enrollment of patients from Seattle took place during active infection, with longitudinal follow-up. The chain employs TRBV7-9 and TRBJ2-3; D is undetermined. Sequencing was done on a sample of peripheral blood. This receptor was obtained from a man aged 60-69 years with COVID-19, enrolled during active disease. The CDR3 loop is CASSLLVSTDTQYF. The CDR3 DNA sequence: TGTGCCAGCAGCTTACTAGTTAGCACAGATACGCAGTATTTT.